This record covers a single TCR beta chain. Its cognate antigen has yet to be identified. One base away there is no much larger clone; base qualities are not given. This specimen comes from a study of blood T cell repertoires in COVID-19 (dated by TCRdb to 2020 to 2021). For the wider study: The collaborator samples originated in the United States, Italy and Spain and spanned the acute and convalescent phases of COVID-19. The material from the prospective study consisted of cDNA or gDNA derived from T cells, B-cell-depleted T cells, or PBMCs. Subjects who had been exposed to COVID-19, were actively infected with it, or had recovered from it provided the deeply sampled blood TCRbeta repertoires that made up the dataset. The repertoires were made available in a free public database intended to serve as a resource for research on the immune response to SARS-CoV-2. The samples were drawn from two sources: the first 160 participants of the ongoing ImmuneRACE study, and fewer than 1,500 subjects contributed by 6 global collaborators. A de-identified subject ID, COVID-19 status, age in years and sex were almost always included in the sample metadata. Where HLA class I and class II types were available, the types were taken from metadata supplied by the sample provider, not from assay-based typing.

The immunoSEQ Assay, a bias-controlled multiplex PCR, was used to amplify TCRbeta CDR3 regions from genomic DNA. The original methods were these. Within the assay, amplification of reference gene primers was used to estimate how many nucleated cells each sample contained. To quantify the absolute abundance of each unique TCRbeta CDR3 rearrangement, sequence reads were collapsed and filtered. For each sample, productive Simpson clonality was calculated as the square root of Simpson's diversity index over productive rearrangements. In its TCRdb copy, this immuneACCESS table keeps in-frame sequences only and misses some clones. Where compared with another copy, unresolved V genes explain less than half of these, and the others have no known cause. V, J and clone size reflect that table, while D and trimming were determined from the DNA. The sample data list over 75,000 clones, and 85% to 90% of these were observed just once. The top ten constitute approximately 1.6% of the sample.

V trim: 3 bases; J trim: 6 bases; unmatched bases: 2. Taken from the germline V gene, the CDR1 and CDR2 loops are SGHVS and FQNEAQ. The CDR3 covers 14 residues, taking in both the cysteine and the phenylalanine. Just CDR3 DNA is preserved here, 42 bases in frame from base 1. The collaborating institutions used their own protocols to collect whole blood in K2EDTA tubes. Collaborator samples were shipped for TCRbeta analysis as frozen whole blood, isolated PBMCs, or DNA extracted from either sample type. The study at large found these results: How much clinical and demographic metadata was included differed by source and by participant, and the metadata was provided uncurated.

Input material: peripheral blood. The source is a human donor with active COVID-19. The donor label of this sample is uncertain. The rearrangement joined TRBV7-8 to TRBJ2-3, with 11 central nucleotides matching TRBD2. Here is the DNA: TGTGCCAGCAGCTTGGGACTAGCGGTCGATACGCAGTATTTT. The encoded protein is CASSLGLAVDTQYF.